Following are 19 T cell receptor beta chains from one sample sequenced in a study of blood T cell repertoires in COVID-19. Sequencing used immunoSEQ multiplex PCR; TCRdb keeps in-frame clones, though not all of them. The table lists 25,000 to 30,000 clones, 75% to 90% of them singletons. Sequences were obtained from peripheral blood. These receptors all come from a man aged 65 to 79 with active COVID-19.

The V call is TRBV11-2, the J call TRBJ1-2, with 7 bases lining up with TRBD1. Looked up from germline, CDR1 is SGHAT and CDR2 is FQNNGV. The CDR3 consists of 13 residues. With 6 bases clipped from V and 8 bases from J, the junction kept 9 bases outside the gene matches. As DNA, the CDR3 is TGTGCCAGCAGTCTAACAGGGGAGATCGGCTACACCTTC. Translation: CASSLTGEIGYTF.

V and J are TRBV7-6 and TRBJ2-7, with 8 bases that match TRBD2. V was clipped by 1 base and J by 3 bases; unmatched bases: 11. CDR1 is SGHVS, CDR2 FNYEAQ, per germline. The CDR3 loop spans 17 amino acids. For the CDR3, the DNA is TGTGCCAGCAGCTTAGAGGGTTACGGGGGGGCCCTCTACGAGCAGTACTTC. It encodes CASSLEGYGGALYEQYF.

This clone came up once. The rearrangement joins TRBV28 to TRBJ2-7; 12 bases map to TRBD1. Per the germline V gene, CDR1 is MDHEN and CDR2 is SYDVKM. V lost 6 bases and J lost 7; bases outside the gene matches: 7. This CDR3 is 14 amino acids long. CDR3 protein: CASSPGQGAVEQYF. CDR3 bases: TGTGCCAGCAGCCCGGGACAGGGGGCCGTAGAGCAGTACTTC. Supplemented by reference TRBV28 and TRBJ2-7, the full variable domain reads DVKVTQSSRYLVKRTGEKVFLECVQDMDHENMFWYRQDPGLGLRLIYFSYDVKMKEKGDIPEGYSVSREKKERFSLILESASTNQTSMYLCASSPGQGAVEQYFGPGTRLTVT.

The chain has TRBV3-1 (or the pseudogene TRBV3-2) and TRBJ1-3; tentatively, D is TRBD1 (6 bases). CDR1 and CDR2 from the germline V gene are LGHDT and YNNKEL (reference sequence). V lost 2 bases, J lost 2 bases, and 19 bases lay in between. The CDR3 loop spans 18 amino acids. The CDR3: CASSQMGAGSKTGNTIYF. CDR3 bases: TGTGCCAGCAGCCAAATGGGGGCTGGGAGTAAAACTGGAAACACCATATATTTT.

V is TRBV12-3 or TRBV12-4 and J is TRBJ1-1; D remains ambiguous. Trimming took 3 bases from V and 6 from J, leaving 8 bases between them. The CDR3 has 12 amino acids. CDR3 nucleotide sequence: TGTGCCAGCAGTTTTTTGGGCCCTGAAGCTTTCTTT. This translates into CASSFLGPEAFF.

The gene calls are TRBV5-1 and TRBJ2-5; D perhaps matches TRBD1 (6 bases). Germline CDR1 SGHRS, CDR2 YFSETQ. Trimming stripped 1 base from V and 1 base from J, with 11 bases between. The CDR3 totals 15 residues. The CDR3 nucleotides are TGCGCCAGCAGCTTGCCCTCGGACAGCCAAGAGACCCAGTACTTC. Its protein product is CASSLPSDSQETQYF.

V and J are TRBV19 and TRBJ2-7; D unresolved. The length of the CDR3 is 14 residues. CDR1 and CDR2 (germline): LNHDA, SQIVND (reference sequence). Deletions cut 3 bases from V and 4 bases from J, with 13 bases between. The CDR3 is CASSIGAVSYEQYF. For the CDR3, the DNA is TGTGCCAGTAGTATTGGCGCGGTGAGTTACGAGCAGTACTTC.

The CDR3 sequence is CASSGFRGSGYTF. CDR3 coding DNA: TGTGCCAGCAGTGGATTTAGGGGTAGTGGCTACACCTTC. The chain recombines TRBV2 with TRBJ1-2; weak D call: TRBD1 (5 bases). Germline CDR1 reads SNHLY; CDR2 reads FYNNEI. The V end was cut by 4 bases, the J end by 7 bases, with 13 bases between. The CDR3 totals 13 residues. The full variable domain, its missing parts supplied by reference TRBV2 and TRBJ1-2, is EPEVTQTPSHQVTQMGQEVILRCVPISNHLYFYWYRQILGQKVEFLVSFYNNEISEKSEIFDDQFSVERPDGSNFTLKIRSTKLEDSAMYFCASSGFRGSGYTFGSGTRLTVV.

This sequence joins TRBV30 and TRBJ1-3; 7 bases are shared with TRBD1. V lost 2 bases, J lost 4 bases, and 2 bases stayed unmatched. This CDR3 has 13 residues. Germline lookup yields CDR1 GTSNPN and CDR2 SVGIG (reference sequence). The DNA for the CDR3 is TGTGCCTGGAGTTTCAGGGGGGGAAACACCATATATTTT. This sequence encodes CAWSFRGGNTIYF.

The chain couples TRBV2 to TRBJ1-6, with 7 bases aligning to TRBD1. CDR3 size: 15 residues. CDR1 is SNHLY and CDR2 is FYNNEI in the germline V gene. V dropped 5 bases and J dropped 7; count of bases not matched to a gene: 8. CDR3 in DNA: TGTGCCAGCAGTCGAGACAGGGCGTGGAATTCACCCCTCCACTTT. The encoded protein is CASSRDRAWNSPLHF.

This chain links TRBV10-2 with TRBJ2-7, with 11 bases identical to TRBD2. The junction had 19 bases not matched to a gene; V was cut back by 8 bases and J by 4 bases. CDR3 size: 18 residues. Germline V gene data show CDR1 as WSHSY and CDR2 as SAAADI. CDR3 residues: CASRSQGPGLAEKYEQYF. As DNA, the CDR3 is TGCGCCAGCCGATCGCAGGGCCCGGGACTAGCGGAAAAATACGAGCAGTACTTC.

The V call is TRBV28, the J call TRBJ2-1, with 8 positions matching TRBD2. Per germline, CDR1 MDHEN and CDR2 SYDVKM. The CDR3 is 14 residues long. After removal of 6 bases from V and 7 bases from J, the junction contained 8 bases not matched to a gene. CDR3 sequence: CASSPPGGGNEQFF. The CDR3 nucleotides are TGTGCCAGCAGCCCGCCTGGCGGGGGGAATGAGCAGTTCTTC.

V is TRBV7-9 and J is TRBJ1-5; tentatively, D is TRBD1 (5 bases). This CDR3 is 13 amino acids long. V shed 8 bases and J shed 3 bases, with 11 bases lying between them. Germline CDR1 reads SEHNR; CDR2 reads FQNEAQ (reference sequence). CDR3 nucleotide sequence: TGTGCCAGCGCGGGGCGGGTCAATCAGCCCCAGCATTTT. Translated: CASAGRVNQPQHF. The full variable domain, rest sourced from reference TRBV7-9 and TRBJ1-5, is DTGVSQNPRHKITKRGQNVTFRCDPISEHNRLYWYRQTLGQGPEFLTYFQNEAQLEKSRLLSDRFSAERPKGSFSTLEIQRTEQGDSAMYLCASAGRVNQPQHFGDGTRLSIL.

V usage is TRBV1 and J usage is TRBJ2-1; the table's D call, TRBD2, has no DNA check behind it. TRBV1 is termed a pseudogene. CDR3 length equals 15 residues. The CDR3 nucleotides read TGCACCAGCAGCCAAGTAAGGCCACTATACAATGAGCAGTTCTTC. Protein sequence: CTSSQVRPLYNEQFF.

The chain uses TRBV11-3 and TRBJ2-7; D might be TRBD1 (6 bases). Between the trimmed V and J ends, which lost 6 bases and 3 bases, there was a span of 15 bases. CDR1 and CDR2 (germline): SGHNT, YENEEA. The CDR3 spans 14 residues. CDR3 residues: CASSPPRDNYEQYF. The CDR3 bases are TGTGCCAGCAGTCCTCCCCGGGACAACTACGAGCAGTACTTC.

This chain links TRBV10-2 with TRBJ2-7, with D possibly being TRBD1 (5 bases). Germline assignment: CDR1 WSHSY and CDR2 SAAADI. V lost 8 bases to trimming and J lost 3 bases, with 8 bases between them. CDR3 size: 11 residues. The CDR3 loop reads CASADSYEQYF. The CDR3, as DNA: TGCGCCAGCGCCGACAGCTACGAGCAGTACTTC.

The J gene is TRBJ2-2, the V gene TRBV6-5; possibly TRBD1 for D (5 bases). Germline V gene data show CDR1 as MNHEY and CDR2 as SVGAGI. The CDR3 is 14 residues long. V was pared by 6 bases and J by 4 bases, with 12 bases between. Written as DNA, the CDR3 is TGTGCCAGCAGCCGAAACCAGGGCACCGGGGAGCTGTTTTTT. As protein: CASSRNQGTGELFF.

The chain uses TRBV28 and TRBJ1-1, with unresolved D. CDR1 and CDR2 (germline): MDHEN, SYDVKM. This CDR3 is built from 12 residues. V lost 6 bases and J 1 base, leaving 6 bases between the germline ends. The CDR3 sequence: CASRLQNTEAFF. DNA of the CDR3: TGTGCCAGCAGGTTACAGAACACTGAAGCTTTCTTT.

This chain uses TRBV27 with TRBJ1-1; tentative D call: TRBD1 (5 bases). V was pared by 7 bases and J by 4 bases, with 16 bases between. The CDR3 sequence is 14 residues long. CDR1 and CDR2 from the germline V gene are MNHEY and SMNVEV (reference sequence). The CDR3 DNA is TGTGCCAGCAACGCAGGGTCGGTGGGCACTGAAGCTTTCTTT. As protein: CASNAGSVGTEAFF.